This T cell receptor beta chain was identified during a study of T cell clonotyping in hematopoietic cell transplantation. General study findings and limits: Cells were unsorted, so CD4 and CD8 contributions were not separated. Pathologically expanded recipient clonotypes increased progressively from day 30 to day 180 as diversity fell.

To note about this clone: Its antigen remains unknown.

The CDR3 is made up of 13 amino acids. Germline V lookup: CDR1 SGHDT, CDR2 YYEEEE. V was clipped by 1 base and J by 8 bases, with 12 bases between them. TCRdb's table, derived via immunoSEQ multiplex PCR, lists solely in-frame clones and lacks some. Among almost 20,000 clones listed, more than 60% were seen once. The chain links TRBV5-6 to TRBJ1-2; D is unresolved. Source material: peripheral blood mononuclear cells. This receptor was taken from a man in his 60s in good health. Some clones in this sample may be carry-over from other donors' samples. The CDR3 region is CASSLYLSEGYTF. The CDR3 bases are TGTGCCAGCAGCTTGTACCTTTCCGAGGGCTACACCTTC.